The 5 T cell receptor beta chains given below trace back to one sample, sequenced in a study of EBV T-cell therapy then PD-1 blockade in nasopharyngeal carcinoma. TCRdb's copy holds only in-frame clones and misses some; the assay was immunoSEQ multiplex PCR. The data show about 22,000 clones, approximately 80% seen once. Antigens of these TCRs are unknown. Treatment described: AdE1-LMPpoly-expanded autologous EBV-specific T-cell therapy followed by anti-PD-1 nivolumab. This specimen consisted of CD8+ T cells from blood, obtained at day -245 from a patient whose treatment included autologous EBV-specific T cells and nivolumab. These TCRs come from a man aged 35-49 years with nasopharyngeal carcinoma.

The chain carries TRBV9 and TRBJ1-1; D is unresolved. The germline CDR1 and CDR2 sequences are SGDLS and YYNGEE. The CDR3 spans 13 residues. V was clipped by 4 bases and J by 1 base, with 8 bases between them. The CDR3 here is CASSRRTNTEAFF. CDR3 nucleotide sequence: TGTGCCAGCAGCCGAAGGACGAACACTGAAGCTTTCTTT.

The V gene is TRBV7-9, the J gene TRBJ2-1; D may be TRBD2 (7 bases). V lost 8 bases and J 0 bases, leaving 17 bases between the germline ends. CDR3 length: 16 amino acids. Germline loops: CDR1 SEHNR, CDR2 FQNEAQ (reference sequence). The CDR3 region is CASCCGGSISYNEQFF. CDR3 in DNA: TGTGCCAGCTGCTGCGGGGGCTCGATCTCCTACAATGAGCAGTTCTTC.

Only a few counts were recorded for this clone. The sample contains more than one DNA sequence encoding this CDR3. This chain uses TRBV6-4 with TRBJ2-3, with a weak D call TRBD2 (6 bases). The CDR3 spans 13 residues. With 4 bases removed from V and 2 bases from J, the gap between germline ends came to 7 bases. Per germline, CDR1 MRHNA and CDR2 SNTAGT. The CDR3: CASSGGDTDTQYF. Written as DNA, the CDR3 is TGTGCCAGCAGTGGGGGGGACACAGATACGCAGTATTTT.

In nucleotides, the CDR3 is TGCGCCAGCAGCACAGGGGGAACTAATGAAAAACTGTTTTTT. This encodes CASSTGGTNEKLFF. The chain links TRBV4-3 to TRBJ1-4; 8 nucleotides line up with TRBD1. V lost 5 bases, J lost 1 base, and 0 bases stayed unmatched. This CDR3 comprises 14 residues. CDR1 is LGHNA and CDR2 is YSLEER in the germline V gene.

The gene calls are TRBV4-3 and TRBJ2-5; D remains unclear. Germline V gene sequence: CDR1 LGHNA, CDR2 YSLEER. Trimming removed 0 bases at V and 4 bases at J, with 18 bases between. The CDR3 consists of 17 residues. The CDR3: CASSQDPPTTFRETQYF. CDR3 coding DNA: TGCGCCAGCAGCCAAGATCCCCCTACAACCTTCCGAGAGACCCAGTACTTC.